The 24 T cell receptor beta chains below were found in one sample sequenced in a study of Graves' ophthalmopathy and Graves' hyperthyroidism. CDR3 regions of TCR beta were amplified from RNA transcripts. HTBI-primed RT-PCR formed the first round, and a multiplex PCR formed the second. TCRdb passed the multiplex PCR reads through MiXCR, listing each CDR3 protein once. This sample has hundreds of thousands of distinct CDR3 sequences, with 45% found just once. Material for sequencing was peripheral blood. The source of these receptors is an adult man with Graves' ophthalmopathy.

This clonotype was counted at least ten times. V usage is TRBV11-2 and J usage is TRBJ1-2; D not certain. This CDR3 has 12 residues. Between the trimmed V and J ends, which lost 5 bases and 3 bases, there was a span of 7 bases. CDR1 and CDR2 (germline): SGHAT, FQNNGV. This CDR3 reads CASSGGHYGYTF. CDR3 DNA: TGTGCCAGCAGCGGCGGACACTATGGCTACACCTTC.

This chain connects TRBV19 to TRBJ1-2; unclear D gene. From germline, CDR1 is LNHDA and CDR2 SQIVND (reference sequence). The CDR3 contains 12 residues. The chain's CDR3 is CTISRGNYGYTF. Written as DNA, the CDR3 is TGTACCATCTCAAGAGGAAACTATGGCTACACCTTC.

This clonotype has more than one count but fewer than ten. The gene calls are TRBV7-9 and TRBJ2-7; TRBD1 aligns across 11 bases. The germline CDR1 and CDR2 sequences are SEHNR and FQNEAQ (reference sequence). This CDR3 has 15 amino acids. The junction had 5 bases not matched to a gene; V was cut back by 5 bases and J by 2 bases. In DNA, the CDR3 is TGTGCCAGCAGCACCTCGGACAGGGGGCCCTACGAGCAGTACTTC. Translation gives CASSTSDRGPYEQYF.

This clonotype was recorded a few times. The DNA of the CDR3 is TGTGCCACCAGTGACCCCGGGACAAGGGATCCAGATACGCAGTATTTT. This codes for CATSDPGTRDPDTQYF. This rearrangement joins TRBV24-1 to TRBJ2-3; D might be TRBD1 (6 bases). V was pared by 4 bases and J by 4 bases, with 17 bases between. The CDR3 covers 16 residues. Per germline, CDR1 KGHDR and CDR2 SFDVKD.

This clonotype was observed a few times. The V call is TRBV29-1, the J call TRBJ1-2; 8 nucleotides agree with TRBD1. The V gene's germline CDR1 is SQVTM and CDR2 ANQGSEA. The CDR3 is made up of 15 amino acids. Trimming took 0 bases from V and 4 from J; bases not matched to a gene: 7. The CDR3 protein is CSVEEAVDRGYGYTF. CDR3 bases: TGCAGCGTTGAAGAAGCAGTAGACAGGGGCTATGGCTACACCTTC.

This chain connects TRBV20-1 to TRBJ2-5; D is unresolved. Germline-derived CDR1 and CDR2 are DFQATT and SNEGSKA (reference sequence). The germline V and J ends were trimmed by 3 bases and 3 bases, with 17 bases remaining between them. This CDR3 region has 15 residues. As DNA, the CDR3 is TGCAGTGCTAGGTCCCAAAACGAAGGGAAAGAGACCCAGTACTTC. Protein sequence: CSARSQNEGKETQYF.

V is TRBV2 and J is TRBJ1-4; D not certain. V was shortened by 6 bases and J by 5 bases, with 13 bases between the two germline ends. CDR1 and CDR2 from the germline V gene are SNHLY and FYNNEI. CDR3 length: 14 amino acids. CDR3: CASSRESYNEKLFF. The CDR3 DNA reads as TGTGCCAGCAGCCGGGAGAGTTACAATGAAAAACTGTTTTTT.

This chain joins TRBV5-1 and TRBJ1-1; unclear D gene. Between the trimmed V and J ends, which lost 1 base and 8 bases, there was a span of 15 bases. This CDR3 comprises 14 residues. Germline V CDR1 and CDR2: SGHRS, YFSETQ. This CDR3 reads CASSLLTYPGEAFF. For the CDR3, the DNA is TGCGCCAGCAGCTTGCTTACATACCCTGGAGAAGCTTTCTTT.

The chain recombines TRBV24-1 with TRBJ2-7; D possibly corresponds to TRBD2 (5 bases). The CDR3 extends over 11 amino acids. V was pared by 5 bases and J by 5 bases, with 6 bases between. Germline V CDR1 and CDR2: KGHDR, SFDVKD. CDR3 protein: CATSVRDEQYF. Written as DNA, the CDR3 is TGTGCCACCAGTGTGCGGGACGAGCAGTACTTC.

A few counts support this clonotype. V gene TRBV12-3 or TRBV12-4 combines with J gene TRBJ2-2; D is ambiguous. V lost 6 bases, J lost 6 bases, and 14 bases lay in between. The CDR3 extends over 14 amino acids. The CDR3 sequence: CASSARTVAGELFF. The CDR3 nucleotides read TGTGCCAGCAGCGCTAGGACCGTTGCCGGGGAGCTGTTTTTT.

This rearrangement joins TRBV29-1 to TRBJ2-5; TRBD1 matches at 11 bases. The trim removed 7 bases at V and 2 bases at J, leaving 9 bases unmatched. There are 15 residues in the CDR3. Germline V CDR1 and CDR2: SQVTM, ANQGSEA. CDR3 amino acids: CSGQPGQGVQETQYF. In nucleotides, the CDR3 is TGCAGCGGCCAACCGGGACAGGGGGTTCAAGAGACCCAGTACTTC.

The CDR3 sequence is CASGLRADQETQYF. CDR3 nucleotides: TGTGCCAGCGGGTTAAGAGCCGACCAAGAGACCCAGTACTTC. This rearrangement joins TRBV2 to TRBJ2-5, with no clear D. V was pared by 8 bases and J by 0 bases, with 13 bases between. Germline CDR1 and CDR2: SNHLY and FYNNEI. CDR3 length equals 14 residues.

CDR3 protein: CASSPVRDSYEQYF. CDR3 coding DNA: TGCGCCAGCAGCCCCGTTCGGGACTCCTACGAGCAGTACTTC. This chain links TRBV10-1 with TRBJ2-7; tentative D call: TRBD2 (5 bases). This CDR3 spans 14 amino acids. V lost 6 bases to trimming and J lost 0 bases, with 12 bases between them. Germline lookup yields CDR1 WNHNN and CDR2 SYGVQD (reference sequence).

The V call is TRBV29-1, the J call TRBJ2-5; no clear D. Germline values: CDR1 SQVTM, CDR2 ANQGSEA. The CDR3 covers 12 residues. V lost 6 bases and J lost 5, with 13 bases in between. The CDR3 sequence: CSVRSAGETQYF. The CDR3 nucleotides read TGCAGCGTCCGGTCTGCTGGGGAGACCCAGTACTTC.

The J gene is TRBJ2-5, the V gene TRBV9; TRBD2 matches 9 bases. The CDR3 is 15 residues long. In germline, CDR1 is SGDLS, CDR2 YYNGEE. Germline trimming cut 0 bases from V and 2 bases from J; bases unmatched to any gene: 2. CDR3 region: CASSVVSGRQETQYF. Written as DNA, the CDR3 is TGTGCCAGCAGCGTAGTCAGCGGGAGGCAAGAGACCCAGTACTTC.

The rearrangement uses TRBV10-2 and TRBJ1-6; D uncertain. Deletions cut 5 bases from V and 13 bases from J, with 15 bases between. The CDR3 contains 13 residues. Germline loops: CDR1 WSHSY, CDR2 SAAADI. The CDR3 DNA follows: TGCGCCAGCAGTCACGGACGGAGAGAGCCCCTCCACTTT. Amino acid sequence: CASSHGRREPLHF.

J is TRBJ1-1 and V is TRBV7-2; D not certain. Germline CDR1 SGHTA, CDR2 FQGNSA. Trimming removed 4 bases from V and 9 bases from J, with 6 bases in between. The CDR3 has 10 amino acids. CDR3 sequence: CASSYRQAFF. CDR3 in DNA: TGTGCCAGCAGCTACAGACAAGCTTTCTTT.

The genes are TRBV7-9 and TRBJ2-5, with TRBD1 matching over 8 bases. The V gene's germline CDR1 is SEHNR and CDR2 FQNEAQ (reference sequence). The J segment lost 1 base and the V segment lost 2 bases, leaving 6 bases of the junction unmatched. This CDR3 spans 16 amino acids. The CDR3 DNA reads as TGTGCCAGCAGCTTAAATGGACAGGGTGGCCAAGAGACCCAGTACTTC. Amino acid sequence: CASSLNGQGGQETQYF.

This rearrangement joins TRBV29-1 to TRBJ1-2; possibly TRBD1 for D (6 bases). This CDR3 is built from 11 residues. Per germline, CDR1 SQVTM and CDR2 ANQGSEA. With 4 bases removed from V and 6 bases from J, the gap between germline ends came to 9 bases. CDR3 nucleotide sequence: TGCAGCGTTGGGGGGGCGAATGGCTACACCTTC. It codes for CSVGGANGYTF.

The chain links TRBV9 to TRBJ2-7, with TRBD2 matching over 8 bases. The last part of the DNA fits TRBJ2-1 better; the J call may be wrong. CDR1 is SGDLS, CDR2 YYNGEE, per germline. The CDR3 runs to 16 residues. The CDR3 is CASSVAGGLLNNEQFF. Written as DNA, the CDR3 is TGTGCCAGCAGCGTAGCGGGAGGGTTGTTGAACAATGAGCAGTTCTTC.

This clonotype has a count of ten or more. The V call is TRBV7-9, the J call TRBJ1-2; D gene unclear. The CDR3 loop spans 13 amino acids. V was pared by 1 base and J by 6 bases, with 9 bases between. The germline CDR1 and CDR2 sequences are SEHNR and FQNEAQ (reference sequence). DNA for the CDR3: TGTGCCAGCAGCTTAGGTTATACCAATGGCTACACCTTC. The encoded protein is CASSLGYTNGYTF.

CDR3 nucleotides: TGCAGTGCTCCCTGGACAGGGGTCGGCTACACCTTC. This translates into CSAPWTGVGYTF. The chain has TRBV20-1 and TRBJ1-2; 9 bases are a match to TRBD1. The V and J ends lost 5 bases and 8 bases, in that order; junction bases with no gene match: 6. Germline V gives CDR1 DFQATT, CDR2 SNEGSKA (reference sequence). The CDR3 runs to 12 residues.

V is TRBV29-1 and J is TRBJ1-2; 8 positions match TRBD1. CDR1 is SQVTM, CDR2 ANQGSEA, per germline. V was clipped by 0 bases and J by 7 bases; unmatched bases: 7. CDR3 length equals 14 residues. CDR3 DNA sequence: TGCAGCGTTGAAGATGGGCAACAGGGGGGTGGCTACACCTTC. Translated: CSVEDGQQGGGYTF.

This clonotype was seen more than once but under ten times. This chain joins TRBV10-3 and TRBJ1-2, with 11 bases fitting TRBD1. The V gene's germline CDR1 is ENHRY and CDR2 SYGVKD. The CDR3 contains 14 residues. V was pared by 9 bases and J by 5 bases, with 8 bases of the junction left unmatched. The CDR3, as DNA: TGTGCCATACCCTTTGGGACAGGGGGTTATGGCTACACCTTC. Amino acid sequence: CAIPFGTGGYGYTF.